This T cell receptor (beta chain) was sequenced for a study of TIL therapy for anti-PD-1-resistant metastatic lung cancer. Study-level information: Patients had a median age of nearly 55 years (range roughly 38-85). Tumors carried a median about 1.5 non-synonymous mutations per megabase.

This was the immunoSEQ v3 assay. Survey-level samples got some 2 million read pairs; deep-level samples got roughly 5-6.5 million. Clones were read by immunoSEQ multiplex PCR, and TCRdb kept only the in-frame ones, dropping some. The sample has 55,000 to 65,000 clones, about 69% seen once; the top ten hold about 6.8%. Germline V gene lookup returns CDR1 LNHDA and CDR2 SQIVND (reference sequence). V shed 3 bases and J 3 bases; nucleotides not matched to a gene: 1. There are 14 residues in the CDR3. As to time point: pre-treatment sample, taken before nivolumab and TIL therapy. The J gene is TRBJ2-7, the V gene TRBV19, with TRBD2 identical over 11 bases. The TCR sequence derives from a person aged 25 to 85 with non-small cell lung cancer. Sample: blood, taken at baseline. The CDR3 here is CASSITSGSYEQYF. The CDR3, as DNA: TGTGCCAGTAGTATTACTAGCGGGAGCTACGAGCAGTACTTC. The whole variable domain, remainder taken from reference TRBV19 and TRBJ2-7, is DGGITQSPKYLFRKEGQNVTLSCEQNLNHDAMYWYRQDPGQGLRLIYYSQIVNDFQKGDIAEGYSVSREKKESFPLTVTSAQKNPTAFYLCASSITSGSYEQYFGPGTRLTVT.